Detailed here is one T cell receptor (beta chain). This clone was counted a single time. No cognate antigen has been identified for it. No base quality information exists; no much larger clone differs at one position. TCRbeta CDR3 regions were amplified from genomic DNA by means of the immunoSEQ Assay, a bias-controlled multiplex PCR. The authors' pipeline ran thus. The number of nucleated cells in each sample was estimated from the amplification of reference gene primers within the assay. Sequence reads were collapsed and filtered to measure the absolute abundance of every unique TCRbeta CDR3 rearrangement. For each sample, productive Simpson clonality was calculated as the square root of Simpson's diversity index over productive rearrangements. The clones in this table, taken by TCRdb from immuneACCESS, are in-frame only. Not every clone is retained; where verified, under half of the shortfall comes from an unresolved V gene, and the cause of the rest is unknown. Clone size and V and J calls were adopted from that table, with D and trimming inferred from the DNA. The table for this sample lists a few hundred thousand clones; 90% of them were counted only once. Around 16% of the sample belongs to the ten largest clones.

This sample was included in a study of blood T cell repertoires in COVID-19 (dated by TCRdb to about 2020). Some background on the complete study: Samples covering the acute and convalescent phases of COVID-19 were provided by collaborators in the United States, Italy and Spain. The repertoires were made available in a free public database intended to serve as a resource for research on the immune response to SARS-CoV-2. The prospective study material was composed of cDNA or gDNA derived from T cells, B-cell-depleted T cells, or PBMCs. Nearly every sample came with metadata listing a de-identified subject ID, COVID-19 status, age in years and sex. Subjects who had been exposed to COVID-19, were actively infected with it, or had recovered from it provided the deeply sampled blood TCRbeta repertoires that made up the dataset. HLA class I and class II types, where available, came from metadata supplied by the sample provider rather than from assay-based typing. Samples were obtained from the ongoing ImmuneRACE study (first 160 participants) and from some 1,200 subjects provided by 6 global collaborators.

The full study reports these points: How much clinical and demographic metadata was included differed by source and by participant, and the metadata was provided uncurated.

V is trimmed back by 3 bases and J by 4 bases, and the junction contains 3 bases that no gene match accounts for. From a lookup of the germline V gene (reference sequence), CDR1 and CDR2 are LNHDA and SQIVND. The CDR3 starts with the cysteine, ends with the phenylalanine, and has 14 residues. This entry keeps only the CDR3 DNA: 42 bases, framed from base 1. Participants in the prospective study were enrolled through a virtual design, were aged roughly 18 to 95 years, and lived in 20 to 30 United States geographic areas. Cohort assignment in the prospective study relied on participant-reported clinical history from a screening survey and a study questionnaire. Exposed participants had been in contact, within 2 weeks of entering the study, with a person who had a PCR-confirmed or clinician-diagnosed case of COVID-19. In the prospective study, mobile phlebotomists collected whole blood, serum and a nasopharyngeal or oropharyngeal swab from each participant. Prospective study participants could optionally give additional blood draws and questionnaires over an approximately 2-month period. Before DNA extraction, blood samples from the prospective study were shipped at room temperature or frozen.

The chain joins TRBV19 to TRBJ2-1; a stretch of 7 junction bases matches TRBD1. Material: PBMCs or T cells enriched from blood (not recorded which). The source of this sequence is a man between 25 and 39 years old who had been exposed to COVID-19. The CDR3 reads CASSIDREYNEQFF. The nucleotide sequence is TGTGCCAGTAGTATTGACAGGGAGTACAATGAGCAGTTCTTC.